The 26 T cell receptor beta chains reported below all come from one sample, sequenced in a study of T-cell memory formation after mild COVID-19. TCRdb analysed the 5' RACE reads with MiXCR anew, one entry per CDR3 protein. In the table there are 530,000 or so distinct CDR3 sequences, around 16% of which are singletons. Material: PBMCs or a T cell subset sorted from them (not recorded which). The receptors were sampled from an adult woman who had mild COVID-19 (a few samples of this study predate the infection). Cell type and time point are not known.

This clonotype was seen only a few times. The chain couples TRBV4-2 to TRBJ2-1; no clear D gene. V was clipped by 0 bases and J by 4 bases, with 10 bases between them. There are 15 residues in the CDR3. CDR1 and CDR2 (germline): LGHNA, YNFKEQ. The CDR3 DNA reads as TGTGCCAGCAGCCAAGAGGTTCTACTATACAATGAGCAGTTCTTC. This codes for CASSQEVLLYNEQFF.

This clonotype has only a few counts. The rearrangement links TRBV27 to TRBJ2-6; D gene uncertain. The length of the CDR3 is 15 residues. The V and J ends lost 2 bases and 0 bases respectively, with 5 bases between them. Per germline, CDR1 MNHEY and CDR2 SMNVEV (reference sequence). The CDR3 protein is CASSLEASGANVLTF. Written as DNA, the CDR3 is TGTGCCAGCAGTTTAGAGGCCTCTGGGGCCAACGTCCTGACTTTC.

This clonotype appeared a few times. The chain joins TRBV19 to TRBJ1-2; D unclear. This CDR3 region has 15 residues. V gave up 7 bases and J gave up 6 bases, with 21 bases separating them. CDR1 is LNHDA and CDR2 is SQIVND in the germline V gene (reference sequence). The CDR3 nucleotides read TGTGCCAGTATGGCTCGCCGTGGAGGGATCGATGGCTACACCTTC. Protein product: CASMARRGGIDGYTF.

The CDR3 loop is CSAQWETQYF. Here the CDR3 DNA reads TGCAGTGCTCAGTGGGAGACCCAGTACTTC. V gene TRBV20-1 combines with J gene TRBJ2-5, with unresolved D. Germline loops: CDR1 DFQATT, CDR2 SNEGSKA (reference sequence). Deletions cut 5 bases from V and 5 bases from J, with 6 bases between. The CDR3 contains 10 residues.

This clonotype occurred a few times. The chain links TRBV5-1 to TRBJ2-1; D call uncertain. The ends were cut back, 4 bases at V and 9 bases at J, with 8 bases in the middle. The germline V gene has CDR1 SGHRS and CDR2 YFSETQ. This CDR3 is built from 11 residues. The CDR3 sequence is CASSPDGEQFF. The CDR3 DNA follows: TGCGCCAGCAGCCCGGATGGTGAGCAGTTCTTC.

This clonotype was recorded a few times. The chain recombines TRBV30 with TRBJ1-4; 11 bases map to TRBD1. The CDR3 is 13 amino acids. The germline gives CDR1 GTSNPN, CDR2 SVGIG (reference sequence). With V trimmed by 7 bases and J by 7 bases, 5 bases remained unmatched. CDR3 in DNA: TGTGCCTCGGACAGGGGGCCGGGTGAAAAACTGTTTTTT. This encodes CASDRGPGEKLFF. The variable domain in full, with the rest retrieved from reference TRBV30 and TRBJ1-4, is SQTIHQWPATLVQPVGSPLSLECTVEGTSNPNLYWYRQAAGRGLQLLFYSVGIGQISSEVPQNLSASRPQDRQFILSSKKLLLSDSGFYLCASDRGPGEKLFFGSGTQLSVL.

This clonotype was observed a few times. The chain recombines TRBV6-2 or TRBV6-3 with TRBJ2-7; 9 nucleotides align to TRBD1. V was pared by 4 bases and J by 3 bases, with 7 bases of the junction left unmatched. Per germline, CDR1 MNHEY and CDR2 SVGEGT. The CDR3 has 15 amino acids. Written as DNA, the CDR3 is TGTGCCAGCAGTTTGGGACAGGGAGAATACTACGAGCAGTACTTC. Its translation is CASSLGQGEYYEQYF.

This clonotype was counted a few times. This chain uses TRBV4-3 with TRBJ2-7; no clear D. The CDR3 sequence is 17 residues long. V dropped 1 base and J dropped 0 bases, with 16 bases sitting between them. CDR1 LGHNA and CDR2 YSLEER come from the germline V gene. CDR3 nucleotides: TGCGCCAGCAGCCAAGGCTCGTTGGGTTGGAGCTCCTACGAGCAGTACTTC. It specifies CASSQGSLGWSSYEQYF.

The rearrangement uses TRBV11-2 and TRBJ1-2, with D possibly being TRBD1 (6 bases). V was clipped by 5 bases and J by 3 bases, with 25 bases between them. CDR1 and CDR2 from the germline V gene are SGHAT and FQNNGV. CDR3 length: 18 amino acids. CDR3 coding DNA: TGTGCCAGCAGCCAGATCCTGGGACACGCAGCGGGGGACTATGGCTACACCTTC. Its translation: CASSQILGHAAGDYGYTF.

This clonotype was seen more than once but under ten times. This chain connects TRBV5-1 to TRBJ2-7; no clear D gene. The CDR3 length is 14 residues. Looked up from germline, CDR1 is SGHRS and CDR2 is YFSETQ. Trimming left V 0 bases short and J 6 bases short, with 13 bases between. The CDR3 here is CASSLELGNGEQYF. CDR3 in DNA: TGCGCCAGCAGCTTGGAGTTAGGGAACGGCGAGCAGTACTTC.

V gene TRBV2 combines with J gene TRBJ2-6; D is unresolved. Trimming took off 3 bases at V and 3 bases at J, with 9 bases between the two ends. The CDR3 contains 15 residues. Per germline, CDR1 SNHLY and CDR2 FYNNEI. CDR3 loop: CASSEWVFGANVLTF. The CDR3 DNA follows: TGTGCCAGCAGTGAGTGGGTCTTTGGGGCCAACGTCCTGACTTTC.

The rearrangement links TRBV20-1 to TRBJ1-2, with TRBD1 matching over 11 bases. Germline V gives CDR1 DFQATT, CDR2 SNEGSKA (reference sequence). The CDR3 extends over 16 amino acids. V was clipped by 1 base and J by 7 bases; unmatched bases: 11. The CDR3 protein is CSARGIGQGARGGYTF. The CDR3 DNA is TGCAGTGCTAGAGGAATAGGACAGGGGGCGAGGGGTGGCTACACCTTC.

This clonotype came up a few times. The V and J genes are TRBV11-2 and TRBJ1-2, with D perhaps TRBD1 (6 bases). CDR1 and CDR2 (germline): SGHAT, FQNNGV. The CDR3 runs to 14 residues. V was cut by 1 base and J by 7 bases, with 13 bases left in between. The CDR3 sequence is CASSLGRAGVGYTF. For the CDR3, the DNA is TGTGCCAGCAGCTTAGGAAGAGCAGGGGTTGGCTACACCTTC.

The chain employs TRBV6-5 and TRBJ2-1, with 14 bases matching TRBD2. Germline V gene data show CDR1 as MNHEY and CDR2 as SVGAGI. The CDR3 spans 20 residues. V shed 7 bases and J 7 bases; nucleotides not matched to a gene: 21. The CDR3 nucleotides read TGTGCCAGCACCCCCATACTCGGGACTAGCGGGAGTGGGTATGGGAATGAGCAGTTCTTC. Protein product: CASTPILGTSGSGYGNEQFF.

CDR3 coding DNA: TGTGCCAGCAGCTTCGCGGGTGTCAACAATGAGCAGTTCTTC. It codes for CASSFAGVNNEQFF. The chain has TRBV7-6 and TRBJ2-1, with D tentatively TRBD2 (5 bases). The germline V and J ends were trimmed by 3 bases and 5 bases, with 11 bases remaining between them. Germline CDR1 SGHVS, CDR2 FNYEAQ. CDR3 length: 14 amino acids.

In this sample, this clonotype turned up a few times. The chain employs TRBV6-2 or TRBV6-3 and TRBJ2-1; D possibly corresponds to TRBD2 (6 bases). The CDR3 runs 14 residues. Germline V gene data show CDR1 as MNHEY and CDR2 as SVGEGT. V was trimmed by 8 bases and J by 0 bases, leaving 11 bases between them. The CDR3 bases are TGTGCCAGCCAGCTAGCGAGCTCCTACAATGAGCAGTTCTTC. Residues: CASQLASSYNEQFF.

This clonotype was seen many times. The rearrangement links TRBV4-1 to TRBJ2-4; D unclear. CDR1 and CDR2 (germline): MGHRA, YSYEKL. V was shortened by 4 bases and J by 5 bases, with 18 bases between the two germline ends. This CDR3 spans 16 amino acids. The CDR3 DNA reads TGCGCCAGCAGCCCAACTTGGCCGCAGGAAGAAAACATTCAGTACTTC. Its protein is CASSPTWPQEENIQYF.

As concerns this clonotype: A junction end diverges from the germline sequence, so it may reflect a read error. The V and J genes are TRBV19 and TRBJ1-5; D unresolved. CDR1 is LNHDA and CDR2 is SQIVND in the germline V gene (reference sequence). The CDR3 length is 16 residues. The CDR3 coding sequence is TGTGCCAGCAGTACTGTAGACGGACTCTTGAATCAGCCCCAGCATTTT. Its protein product is CASSTVDGLLNQPQHF.

The chain employs TRBV7-8 and TRBJ2-2; D is uncertain. The CDR3 loop spans 15 amino acids. Trimming left V 4 bases short and J 1 base short, with 10 bases between. Germline V gene lookup returns CDR1 SGHVS and CDR2 FQNEAQ. The CDR3 protein is CASSSVTGNTGELFF. The DNA for the CDR3 is TGTGCCAGCAGCTCAGTAACTGGGAACACCGGGGAGCTGTTTTTT. The whole variable domain, remainder taken from reference TRBV7-8 and TRBJ2-2, is GAGVSQSPRYKVAKRGQDVALRCDPISGHVSLFWYQQALGQGPEFLTYFQNEAQLDKSGLPSDRFFAERPEGSVSTLKIQRTQQEDSAVYLCASSSVTGNTGELFFGEGSRLTVL.

This clonotype was seen many times. This chain connects TRBV30 to TRBJ1-5; D gene ambiguous. The CDR3 is 15 amino acids. Germline V gene data show CDR1 as GTSNPN and CDR2 as SVGIG (reference sequence). V lost 1 base, J lost 0 bases, and 10 bases lay in between. The CDR3: CAWSGGFNSNQPQHF. The CDR3 region has the DNA TGTGCCTGGAGTGGGGGATTCAATAGCAATCAGCCCCAGCATTTT.

This clonotype was detected a few times. This chain uses TRBV5-1 with TRBJ2-3, with D possibly matching TRBD2 (5 bases). This CDR3 is 14 amino acids long. Trimming removed 0 bases from V and 5 bases from J, with 10 bases in between. The germline CDR1 and CDR2 sequences are SGHRS and YFSETQ. The CDR3 loop is CASSLAAAGDTQYF. The CDR3 nucleotides read TGCGCCAGCAGCTTGGCGGCGGCGGGAGATACGCAGTATTTT.

In this sample, this clonotype turned up a few times. The chain uses TRBV20-1 and TRBJ1-2, with 9 bases matching TRBD1. Germline trimming cut 3 bases from V and 4 bases from J; bases unmatched to any gene: 9. Germline lookup yields CDR1 DFQATT and CDR2 SNEGSKA (reference sequence). This CDR3 is 15 amino acids long. CDR3 amino acids: CSASVQGARFYGYTF. In nucleotides, the CDR3 is TGCAGTGCTAGTGTACAGGGGGCGCGGTTCTATGGCTACACCTTC.

This rearrangement joins TRBV20-1 to TRBJ2-1; TRBD2 matches 8 bases. The CDR3 is made up of 17 amino acids. J lost 4 bases, V lost 2 bases, and 13 bases had no gene match. Per germline, CDR1 DFQATT and CDR2 SNEGSKA (reference sequence). CDR3 sequence reads: CSARPLSGADNYNEQFF. The CDR3 DNA reads TGCAGTGCTAGACCTCTTAGCGGGGCTGATAATTACAATGAGCAGTTCTTC.

This clonotype showed up just a few times. V gene TRBV20-1 combines with J gene TRBJ2-1; 11 bases are a match to TRBD1. Losses at the gene ends were 1 base for V and 9 bases for J; bases not matched to a gene: 5. CDR1 is DFQATT, CDR2 SNEGSKA, per germline (reference sequence). CDR3 length equals 14 residues. CDR3 loop: CSARGTGGFSEQFF. For the CDR3, the DNA is TGCAGTGCTAGAGGGACAGGGGGCTTTAGTGAGCAGTTCTTC.

There are a few counts of this clonotype. This rearrangement joins TRBV3-1 to TRBJ1-5, with D hard to call. Looked up from germline, CDR1 is LGHDT and CDR2 is YNNKEL (reference sequence). This CDR3 is 15 amino acids long. Trimming stripped 0 bases from V and 0 bases from J, with 6 bases between. CDR3 protein: CASSQDNNSNQPQHF. The CDR3 DNA follows: TGTGCCAGCAGCCAAGATAATAATAGCAATCAGCCCCAGCATTTT.

This clonotype has only a few counts. The chain has TRBV5-4 and TRBJ2-2; 11 nucleotides align to TRBD1. Trimming at V came to 4 bases and at J to 8 bases, leaving 10 bases not matched to a gene. CDR1 and CDR2 (germline): SGHNT, YYREEE (reference sequence). The CDR3 is made up of 16 amino acids. The DNA of the CDR3 is TGTGCCAGCAGCAAAAGGACAGGGGGCAACGCGGGGGAGCTGTTTTTT. Its protein is CASSKRTGGNAGELFF.